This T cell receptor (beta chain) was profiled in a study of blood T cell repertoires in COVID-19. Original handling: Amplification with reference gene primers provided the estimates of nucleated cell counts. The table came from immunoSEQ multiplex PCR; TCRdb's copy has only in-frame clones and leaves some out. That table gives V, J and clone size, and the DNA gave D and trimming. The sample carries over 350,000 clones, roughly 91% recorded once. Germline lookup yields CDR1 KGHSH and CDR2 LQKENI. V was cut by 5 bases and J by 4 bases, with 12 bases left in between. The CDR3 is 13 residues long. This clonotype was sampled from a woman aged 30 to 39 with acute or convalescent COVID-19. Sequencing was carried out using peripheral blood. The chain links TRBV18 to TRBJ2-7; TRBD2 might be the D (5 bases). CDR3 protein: CASSVGSIYEQYF. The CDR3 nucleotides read TGTGCCAGCTCAGTTGGGAGTATATACGAGCAGTACTTC.